Following are 22 T cell receptor beta chains from one sample sequenced in a study of tumor and adjacent non-tumor tissue in lung cancer. Three rounds of nested PCR, following a modified ARM-PCR protocol, produced the TCRbeta library. TCRdb fed the multiplex PCR reads into MiXCR, producing one record per CDR3 protein. The sample consists of roughly 75,000 distinct CDR3 sequences, about three quarters of them appearing once. RNA was extracted from bulk tissue without any cell sorting. What was sequenced was lung tumor tissue. The receptors were sampled from a woman between 45 and 65 years old with non-small cell lung cancer.

On this clonotype: It is unclear where the CDR3 begins or ends on the DNA, so no DNA is shown, and the CDR3 is as TCRdb lists it. CDR3 sequence: CASSSSTSGSEQFF. The chain links TRBV6-6 to TRBJ2-1; the DNA was not compared with TRBD2, the D call given in the table. The CDR3 is made up of 14 amino acids, end residues included. Germline V CDR1 and CDR2: MNHNY, SVGAGI (reference sequence).

Concerning this clonotype: Lacking the conserved final phenylalanine or tryptophan, this CDR3 likely reflects a read error. This chain links TRBV4-2 with TRBJ1-5; D gene uncertain. CDR3 length: 15 residues. Germline values: CDR1 LGHNA, CDR2 YNFKEQ. The CDR3 nucleotides read TGTGCCAGCAGCCAAGAGCTCACTAGCAATCAACCCCAGCATTGT. Protein: CASSQELTSNQPQHC.

Points on this clonotype: A junction end diverges from the germline sequence, so it may reflect a read error. This chain joins TRBV11-2 and TRBJ2-2, with D possibly being TRBD1 (6 bases). Germline V gene lookup returns CDR1 SGHAT and CDR2 FQNNGV. CDR3 length: 14 amino acids. The CDR3 sequence is CASSIGTGTGELFF. The CDR3 DNA follows: TGTGCAAGCAGCATAGGTACAGGGACCGGGGAGCTGTTTTTT. Combining the CDR3 with reference TRBV11-2 and TRBJ2-2 gives the whole variable domain EAGVAQSPRYKIIEKRQSVAFWCNPISGHATLYWYQQILGQGPKLLIQFQNNGVVDDSQLPKDRFSAERLKGVDSTLKIQPAKLEDSAVYLCASSIGTGTGELFFGEGSRLTVL.

Points on this clonotype: The junction does not match germline at one end; this may be a read error. The V and J genes are TRBV24-1 and TRBJ2-3, with D possibly matching TRBD2 (5 bases). Per the germline V gene, CDR1 is KGHDR and CDR2 is SFDVKD. This CDR3 is 16 amino acids long. The CDR3 nucleotides are TGTGTCACCAGTGATTTGGTTTTTGGGAGTACAGATACGCAGTATTTT. It yields the protein CVTSDLVFGSTDTQYF.

The chain uses TRBV28 and TRBJ1-3, with D possibly being TRBD1 (5 bases). CDR1 and CDR2 from the germline V gene are MDHEN and SYDVKM. The CDR3 covers 15 residues. The V and J ends lost 4 bases and 14 bases respectively, with 24 bases between them. Here the CDR3 reads CASSSGTGSGNAVYF. The CDR3 region has the DNA TGTGCCAGCAGTTCCGGGACGGGCTCTGGAAACGCCGTATATTTT.

This clonotype appeared a few times. Likely a read error: the CDR3 ends without its conserved phenylalanine or tryptophan. The chain recombines TRBV6-5 with TRBJ2-3; 12 nucleotides match TRBD2. Germline CDR1 MNHEY, CDR2 SVGAGI. This CDR3 spans 16 amino acids. CDR3 coding DNA: TGTGCCAGCAGAATACTAGCGGGAGGAAGCACAGATATGCAGTATTTA. It translates to CASRILAGGSTDMQYL.

The chain couples TRBV12-3 or TRBV12-4 to TRBJ2-2; D gene ambiguous. The CDR3 is 17 residues long. The germline V and J ends were trimmed by 7 bases and 0 bases, with 18 bases remaining between them. The CDR3 DNA sequence: TGTGCCAGCAATCTATGGGAAGGACGGACGAACACCGGGGAGCTGTTTTTT. It yields the protein CASNLWEGRTNTGELFF.

A remark on this clonotype: Just one base apart from a much larger clone, this may be a read error. The J gene is TRBJ1-1, the V gene TRBV11-2; TRBD1 matches 8 bases. Per the germline V gene, CDR1 is SGHAT and CDR2 is FQNNGV. J gave up 7 bases and V 6 bases, and 10 bases lay outside the gene matches. This CDR3 is built from 14 residues. The CDR3 region is CASRTLGQGSEAFF. The CDR3 DNA sequence: TGTGCCAGCAGGACCCTAGGACAGGGCAGTGAAGCTTTCTTT.

Many counts were recorded for this clonotype. The chain has TRBV7-9 and TRBJ2-1; maybe TRBD1 (5 bases). The CDR3 sequence is 12 residues long. Germline loops: CDR1 SEHNR, CDR2 FQNEAQ (reference sequence). V lost 10 bases, J lost 7 bases, and 14 bases lay in between. The CDR3, as DNA: TGTGCCAAAGAGACAGAATCGAATGAGCAGTTCTTC. Its protein product is CAKETESNEQFF.

On this clonotype itself: It is likely a read error, because the conserved phenylalanine at the end of the CDR3 is missing. V and J are TRBV20-1 and TRBJ1-6; D uncertain. Germline lookup yields CDR1 DFQATT and CDR2 SNEGSKA (reference sequence). Trimming left V 6 bases short and J 8 bases short, with 17 bases between. The CDR3 has 14 amino acids. CDR3 loop: CSAYRQEGDSPLHY. The CDR3 region has the DNA TGCAGTGCCTATAGACAAGAAGGAGATTCACCCCTCCACTAT.

About this clonotype itself: Possible read error: a much larger clone is one base away. The rearrangement links TRBV24-1 to TRBJ1-3, with D possibly matching TRBD1 (6 bases). Germline V gene lookup returns CDR1 KGHDR and CDR2 SFDVKD. V lost 9 bases and J lost 3, with 26 bases in between. The CDR3 is 18 residues long. CDR3 nucleotide sequence: TGTGCCACCGGACCCGTCGGGGGCGACAGGAGGCATGGAAACACCATATATTTT. This gives the protein CATGPVGGDRRHGNTIYF.

There are many counts of this clonotype. The rearrangement joins TRBV5-1 to TRBJ2-5; 9 bases agree with TRBD1. The V segment lost 4 bases and the J segment 3 bases; nucleotides outside the gene matches: 7. Germline CDR1 and CDR2: SGHRS and YFSETQ. This CDR3 comprises 15 residues. The chain's CDR3 is CASSNEDRGEETQYF. For the CDR3, the DNA is TGCGCCAGCAGCAACGAGGACAGGGGTGAAGAGACCCAGTACTTC. Full variable domain (remainder filled in from reference TRBV5-1 and TRBJ2-5): KAGVTQTPRYLIKTRGQQVTLSCSPISGHRSVSWYQQTPGQGLQFLFEYFSETQRNKGNFPGRFSGRQFSNSRSEMNVSTLELGDSALYLCASSNEDRGEETQYFGPGTRLLVL.

Concerning this clonotype: The junction does not match germline at one end; this may be a read error. This rearrangement joins TRBV6-1 to TRBJ2-5; the D is unclear. The germline CDR1 and CDR2 sequences are MNHNS and SASEGT. The CDR3 contains 10 residues. CDR3 DNA: TGTGCCAGCATTGGGGATACCCAGTATTTC. Translated: CASIGDTQYF.

A note on this clonotype: Since the CDR3 does not end with the conserved phenylalanine or tryptophan, this likely comes from a read error. The chain recombines TRBV10-2 with TRBJ2-7; D is unclear. The CDR3 sequence is 14 residues long. CDR1 is WSHSY, CDR2 SAAADI, per germline. CDR3 DNA: TGCACCACCCGAGACACACAATCCTCCTACGAGCAGTACCTC. Protein product: CTTRDTQSSYEQYL.

Turning to this clonotype: It may be a read error: a sequence one base away is much more abundant. The chain joins TRBV7-8 to TRBJ2-5; 8 nucleotides align to TRBD2. Germline CDR1 reads SGHVS; CDR2 reads FQNEAQ. The CDR3 runs to 17 residues. In nucleotides, the CDR3 is TGTGCCAGCAGCTCCAGCGGGCGGGGGGCGCGCCAAGAGACCGAGTACTTC. As protein: CASSSSGRGARQETEYF. Full variable domain (remainder filled in from reference TRBV7-8 and TRBJ2-5): GAGVSQSPRYKVAKRGQDVALRCDPISGHVSLFWYQQALGQGPEFLTYFQNEAQLDKSGLPSDRFFAERPEGSVSTLKIQRTQQEDSAVYLCASSSSGRGARQETEYFGPGTRLLVL.

Notes on this clonotype: A read error may produce the germline difference seen at one junction end. The chain combines TRBV12-3 or TRBV12-4 with TRBJ2-2; D remains unclear. The CDR3 extends over 12 amino acids. CDR3 bases: TGTACCAGCAGCCACCCAGGCTGGGAGCTGTTTTTT. Translation: CTSSHPGWELFF.

A note on this clonotype: One end of the junction fails to match germline, which may point to a read error. This rearrangement joins TRBV10-2 to TRBJ2-5, with 7 bases aligning to TRBD2. This CDR3 is 18 amino acids long. CDR1 and CDR2 from the germline V gene are WSHSY and SAAADI. CDR3 nucleotide sequence: TGCGCCAGCCGAAAGAGCTTCGGGACTAACGGGGTCCAAGCGACCCAGTACTTC. Its protein is CASRKSFGTNGVQATQYF.

Turning to this clonotype: A read error may account for a junction end that differs from germline. V gene TRBV6-5 combines with J gene TRBJ2-2; maybe TRBD1 (6 bases). CDR3 length: 16 amino acids. Germline V lookup: CDR1 MNHEY, CDR2 SVGAGI. This CDR3 reads CAISCLGQPNTGELFF. In DNA, the CDR3 is TGTGCCATCAGTTGTCTGGGACAACCGAACACCGGGGAGCTGTTTTTT.

The rearrangement links TRBV12-3 or TRBV12-4 to TRBJ1-4; D is possibly TRBD1 (5 bases). This CDR3 is built from 15 residues. V shed 5 bases and J shed 9 bases, with 19 bases lying between them. Here the CDR3 reads CASSPPQGGNQKLFF. The CDR3 DNA follows: TGTGCCAGCAGTCCGCCCCAGGGAGGTAACCAAAAACTGTTTTTT.

Worth noting for this clonotype: Mismatch with germline at one junction end may stem from a read error. V is TRBV5-6 and J is TRBJ2-1; 8 bases align to TRBD2. The CDR3 is 16 amino acids. Looked up from germline, CDR1 is SGHDT and CDR2 is YYEEEE. For the CDR3, the DNA is TGTGCCGGCAGCTTGGGGACTAGGAGTTCCTACAATGAGCAGTTCTTC. Protein: CAGSLGTRSSYNEQFF. Full variable domain (remainder filled in from reference TRBV5-6 and TRBJ2-1): DAGVTQSPTHLIKTRGQQVTLRCSPKSGHDTVSWYQQALGQGPQFIFQYYEEEERQRGNFPDRFSGHQFPNYSSELNVNALLLGDSALYLCAGSLGTRSSYNEQFFGPGTRLTVL.

As for this clonotype: A read error may account for a junction end that differs from germline. This chain uses TRBV4-1 with TRBJ1-1; possible D gene TRBD1, 5 bases. The CDR3 covers 15 residues. Germline-derived CDR1 and CDR2 are MGHRA and YSYEKL. For the CDR3, the DNA is TGCGCCAGCAGCCCGTCAGGGATGACGAACACTGAAACTTTCTTT. Translation gives CASSPSGMTNTETFF.

This clonotype was picked up many times. V gene TRBV6-1 combines with J gene TRBJ2-7; 7 bases map to TRBD1. The length of the CDR3 is 14 residues. Germline values: CDR1 MNHNS, CDR2 SASEGT. The V gene end was trimmed by 10 bases and the J gene end by 5 bases; junction bases not matched to a gene: 14. Written as DNA, the CDR3 is TGTGCCACGGAATCCGGGACAGTGAGCCACGAGCAGTACTTC. Protein: CATESGTVSHEQYF.